This TCR beta chain was retrieved from a study of blood T cell repertoires in COVID-19. About the study: Samples taken during acute and convalescent COVID-19 were collected in the United States, Italy and Spain. PBMCs, B-cell-depleted T cells, or T cells provided the cDNA or gDNA that made up the material.

Authors' processing steps: Nucleated cell counts were estimated from reference gene primer amplification. Measured with immunoSEQ multiplex PCR; TCRdb has only the in-frame clones, and not every one. Clone size and the V and J calls come from that table; the DNA yielded D and trimming. This table holds approximately 210,000 clones, approximately 90% found once. The table lists this clone with a few counts. V was pared by 3 bases and J by 4 bases, with 10 bases of the junction left unmatched. The CDR3 length is 17 residues. Germline CDR1 and CDR2: SGHRS and YFSETQ. This chain uses TRBV5-1 with TRBJ2-2, with 9 nucleotides matching TRBD2. This sequence originates from a man aged 35 to 55 with acute or convalescent COVID-19. The specimen sequenced was peripheral blood. The CDR3 DNA is TGCGCCAGCAGCTCCCGTGGAGCGGGGGGCTCCACCGGGGAGCTGTTTTTT. This codes for CASSSRGAGGSTGELFF.